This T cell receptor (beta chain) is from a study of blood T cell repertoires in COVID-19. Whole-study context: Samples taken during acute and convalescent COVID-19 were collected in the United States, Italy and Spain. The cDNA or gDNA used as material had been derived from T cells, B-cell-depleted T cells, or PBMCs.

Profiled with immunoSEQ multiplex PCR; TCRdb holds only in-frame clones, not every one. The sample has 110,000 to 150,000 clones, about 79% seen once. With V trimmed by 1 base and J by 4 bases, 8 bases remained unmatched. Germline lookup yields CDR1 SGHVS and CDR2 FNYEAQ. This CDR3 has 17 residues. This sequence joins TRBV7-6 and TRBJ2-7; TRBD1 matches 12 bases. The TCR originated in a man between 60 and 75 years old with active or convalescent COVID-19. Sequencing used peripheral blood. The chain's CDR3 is CASSLGEPGQGAYEQYF. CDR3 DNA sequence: TGTGCCAGCAGCTTAGGGGAACCGGGACAGGGGGCTTACGAGCAGTACTTC.